The present TCR beta chain was sequenced within a study of identical twins. Broader study findings: Within cord blood, abundant beta clonotypes carried fewer insertions, but memory repertoires showed no such trend.

TCRdb re-called the 5' RACE reads with MiXCR, one entry per CDR3 protein. The data hold under 900,000 distinct CDR3 sequences, with 18% observed a single time. This CDR3 has 12 amino acids. V lost 7 bases to trimming and J lost 3 bases, with 9 bases between them. Germline values: CDR1 SNHLY, CDR2 FYNNEI. As concerns this clonotype: The target antigen is unknown.

These records were also assigned to another study, of T cells expressing NK-cell markers. This second study says: Among CD8+ T cells from over 5 donors, dominant NKG2C+ clonotypes accounted for about 1.0-7.0%. There were a handful of donors in whom these clonotypes also led the CD3+CD56-NKG2C+ fraction.

The specimen sequenced was PBMCs. This chain connects TRBV2 to TRBJ1-2; D possibly corresponds to TRBD1 (6 bases). This TCR was recovered from a young woman in good health. Written as DNA, the CDR3 is TGTGCCAGCATCCCAGGGGACTATGGCTACACCTTC. This sequence encodes CASIPGDYGYTF.